Described below is a single T cell receptor beta chain sequence and its context. Its antigen is still unknown. TCR alpha and beta CDR3 regions were amplified from RNA using iRepertoire nested multiplex PCR. TCRdb re-called the multiplex PCR reads with MiXCR, one entry per CDR3 protein. The profile covers approximately 400,000 distinct CDR3 sequences, with 35% to 45% appearing a single time and 12% taken by the ten largest. This sample is part of a study of glioma-infiltrating T cells. Study as a whole: Low-grade gliomas were grade II; glioblastomas were grade IV at initial diagnosis. Presurgical dexamethasone in glioma patients lasted six or fewer days. General study findings and limits: Patients with low tissue-blood divergence carried a signature set of shared blood CDR3 motifs.

The sequencing input was glioma tissue, nonneoplastic brain tissue, or PBMCs (not recorded which). The source is a human donor with low-grade glioma or glioblastoma, undergoing nonglioma brain surgery, or in good health (not recorded which).

CDR3 loop: CASSAGTPRRTQYF. CDR3 DNA: TGTGCCAGCAGCGCCGGGACCCCGCGTCGGACCCAGTACTTC. The gene calls are TRBV11-2 and TRBJ2-5, with D tentatively TRBD1 or TRBD2 (5 bases each). Trimming pared 5 bases from V and 7 bases from J, leaving 17 bases between. The CDR3 spans 14 residues. Germline V gene lookup returns CDR1 SGHAT and CDR2 FQNNGV. The full variable domain, with the rest looked up from reference TRBV11-2 and TRBJ2-5, is EAGVAQSPRYKIIEKRQSVAFWCNPISGHATLYWYQQILGQGPKLLIQFQNNGVVDDSQLPKDRFSAERLKGVDSTLKIQPAKLEDSAVYLCASSAGTPRRTQYFGPGTRLLVL.